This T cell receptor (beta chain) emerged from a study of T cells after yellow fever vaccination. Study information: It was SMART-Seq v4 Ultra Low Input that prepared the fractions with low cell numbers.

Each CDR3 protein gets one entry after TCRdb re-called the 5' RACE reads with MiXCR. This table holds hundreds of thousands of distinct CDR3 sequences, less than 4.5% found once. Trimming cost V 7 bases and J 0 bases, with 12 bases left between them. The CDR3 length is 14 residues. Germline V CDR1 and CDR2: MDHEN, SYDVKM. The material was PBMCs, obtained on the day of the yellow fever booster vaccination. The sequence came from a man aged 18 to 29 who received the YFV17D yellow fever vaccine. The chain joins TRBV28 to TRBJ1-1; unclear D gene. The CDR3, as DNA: TGTGCCAGCATCACCCCTCTAATGAACACTGAAGCTTTCTTT. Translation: CASITPLMNTEAFF.